These 7 T cell receptor beta chains share one sample of origin, sequenced in a study of T cell changes during pregnancy in multiple sclerosis. Libraries were prepared by immunoSEQ multiplex PCR; TCRdb keeps only in-frame clonotypes and omits some of them. The sample includes roughly 100,000 clones, approximately 90% of them seen just once. Sample: peripheral blood, taken after pregnancy. The receptor set was obtained from a female donor with multiple sclerosis, enrolled in a pregnancy study.

This clone was observed a few times. The rearrangement links TRBV4-2 to TRBJ1-1, with TRBD1 identical over 10 bases. CDR3 length: 15 amino acids. The germline V gene encodes CDR1 LGHNA and CDR2 YNFKEQ. The V gene end was trimmed by 1 base and the J gene end by 6 bases; junction bases not matched to a gene: 5. The chain's CDR3 is CASSQVGDRGPEAFF. CDR3 nucleotide sequence: TGTGCCAGCAGCCAAGTAGGGGACAGGGGCCCTGAAGCTTTCTTT.

The chain uses TRBV14 and TRBJ2-3; 8 bases agree with TRBD1. In germline, CDR1 is SGHDN, CDR2 FVKESK. This CDR3 region has 15 residues. J gave up 1 base and V 2 bases, and 2 bases lay outside the gene matches. The CDR3 region is CASSQPGQGTDTQYF. The DNA for the CDR3 is TGTGCCAGCAGCCAACCGGGACAGGGCACAGATACGCAGTATTTT.

The J gene is TRBJ1-5, the V gene TRBV27; D is ambiguous. This CDR3 has 12 amino acids. V dropped 5 bases and J dropped 8 bases, with 10 bases sitting between them. Germline lookup yields CDR1 MNHEY and CDR2 SMNVEV (reference sequence). CDR3 residues: CASSPRGKPQHF. CDR3 DNA: TGTGCCAGCAGTCCCCGAGGGAAGCCCCAGCATTTT.

This chain joins TRBV25-1 and TRBJ2-5; 9 bases match TRBD1. The germline CDR1 and CDR2 sequences are MGHDK and SYGVNS. This CDR3 is built from 16 residues. Germline trimming cut 1 base from V and 5 bases from J; bases unmatched to any gene: 8. The CDR3 sequence: CASSEWTGEEMETQYF. The CDR3 DNA reads TGTGCCAGCAGTGAATGGACAGGGGAAGAGATGGAGACCCAGTACTTC.

The chain is built from TRBV27 and TRBJ1-6; D is unclear. CDR3 length equals 16 residues. Trimming took off 1 base at V and 2 bases at J, with 9 bases between the two ends. Germline loops: CDR1 MNHEY, CDR2 SMNVEV (reference sequence). CDR3 coding DNA: TGTGCCAGCAGTTTATTAGCCAGCCCCTATAATTCACCCCTCCACTTT. Translated, it gives CASSLLASPYNSPLHF.

V usage is TRBV29-1 and J usage is TRBJ2-5, with 9 bases matching TRBD1. Germline assignment: CDR1 SQVTM and CDR2 ANQGSEA. This CDR3 has 14 amino acids. V lost 5 bases and J lost 4; bases outside the gene matches: 8. The CDR3 DNA is TGCAGCGTTTACTTACAGGGGGCCGGAGAGACCCAGTACTTC. Residues: CSVYLQGAGETQYF.

This chain links TRBV9 with TRBJ2-5; 11 nucleotides agree with TRBD2. The V gene end was trimmed by 4 bases and the J gene end by 4 bases; junction bases not matched to a gene: 12. The germline V gene has CDR1 SGDLS and CDR2 YYNGEE. The CDR3 loop spans 17 amino acids. This CDR3 is CASSPPLGTSGAETQYF. The CDR3 DNA sequence: TGTGCCAGCAGCCCACCCCTCGGGACTAGCGGTGCAGAGACCCAGTACTTC.